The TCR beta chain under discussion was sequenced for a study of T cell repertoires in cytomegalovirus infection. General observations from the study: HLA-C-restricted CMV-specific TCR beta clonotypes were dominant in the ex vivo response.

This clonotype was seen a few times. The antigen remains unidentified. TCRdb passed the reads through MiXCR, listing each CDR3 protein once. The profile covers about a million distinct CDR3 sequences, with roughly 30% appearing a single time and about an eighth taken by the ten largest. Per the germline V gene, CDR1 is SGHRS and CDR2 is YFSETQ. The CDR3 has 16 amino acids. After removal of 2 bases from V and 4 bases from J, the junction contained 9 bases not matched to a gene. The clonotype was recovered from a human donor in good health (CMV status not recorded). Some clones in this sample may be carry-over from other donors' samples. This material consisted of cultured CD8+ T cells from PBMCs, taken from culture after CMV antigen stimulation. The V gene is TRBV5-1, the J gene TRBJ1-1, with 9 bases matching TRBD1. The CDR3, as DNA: TGCGCCAGCAGCTTAGCTACACAGGGGGCGCGCACTGAAGCTTTCTTT. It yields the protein CASSLATQGARTEAFF.